These 10 T cell receptor beta chains share one sample of origin, sequenced in a study of glioma-infiltrating T cells. TCR alpha and beta CDR3 regions were amplified from RNA using iRepertoire nested multiplex PCR. TCRdb passed the multiplex PCR reads through MiXCR, listing each CDR3 protein once. The data contain 20,000 to 25,000 distinct CDR3 sequences, about 22% of them seen just once; the ten biggest clones take up around 14%. The sample taken for sequencing was glioma tissue, nonneoplastic brain tissue, or PBMCs (not recorded which). The receptors originated from a human donor with low-grade glioma or glioblastoma, undergoing nonglioma brain surgery, or in good health (not recorded which).

The chain couples TRBV10-3 to TRBJ1-5; D unresolved. The CDR3 sequence is 15 residues long. In germline, CDR1 is ENHRY, CDR2 SYGVKD. The ends were cut back, 0 bases at V and 0 bases at J, with 6 bases in the middle. CDR3 region: CAISESGGSNQPQHF. Here the CDR3 DNA reads TGTGCCATCAGTGAGTCCGGCGGTAGCAATCAGCCCCAGCATTTT.

This clonotype appeared a few times. This chain connects TRBV12-3 or TRBV12-4 to TRBJ1-2; TRBD1 aligns across 9 bases. The CDR3 runs to 15 residues. V lost 3 bases to trimming and J lost 8 bases; unmatched junction nucleotides: 10. In DNA, the CDR3 is TGTGCCAGCAGTTTCACAGGGGGCGCTGGTTTCGGCTACACCTTC. Protein product: CASSFTGGAGFGYTF.

This clonotype has a count of ten or more. The chain employs TRBV27 and TRBJ2-3; unclear D gene. The CDR3 totals 14 residues. Trimming left V 3 bases short and J 0 bases short, with 7 bases between. Per germline, CDR1 MNHEY and CDR2 SMNVEV (reference sequence). The CDR3 DNA follows: TGTGCCAGCAGTTTTCAACTTAGCACAGATACGCAGTATTTT. This translates into CASSFQLSTDTQYF.

Notes on this clonotype: A much larger clonotype is one base distant, so this may be a read error. The chain combines TRBV7-2 with TRBJ2-4; 7 nucleotides match TRBD1. CDR1 is SGHTA and CDR2 is FQGNSA in the germline V gene. This CDR3 has 14 amino acids. CDR3 protein: CASRPAGGNYEQHF. Written as DNA, the CDR3 is TGTGCCAGCAGACCGGCAGGGGGTAACTACGAGCAGCACTTC. The full variable domain, completed using reference TRBV7-2 and TRBJ2-4, is GAGVSQSPSNKVTEKGKDVELRCDPISGHTALYWYRQSLGQGLEFLIYFQGNSAPDKSGLPSDRFSAERTGGSVSTLTIQRTQQEDSAVYLCASRPAGGNYEQHFGAGTRLSVL.

By share of the sample, this clonotype is medium-sized. This sequence joins TRBV27 and TRBJ1-2; TRBD1 is a possible D gene (5 bases). The germline V gene has CDR1 MNHEY and CDR2 SMNVEV (reference sequence). Trimming cost V 5 bases and J 5 bases, with 9 bases left between them. The length of the CDR3 is 12 residues. The CDR3 sequence is CASSGDPYGYTF. CDR3 in DNA: TGTGCCAGCAGTGGGGACCCATATGGCTACACCTTC.

This clonotype was counted between two and nine times. The chain joins TRBV7-9 to TRBJ2-2; the match to TRBD1 covers 8 bases. Germline V gives CDR1 SEHNR, CDR2 FQNEAQ (reference sequence). This CDR3 is 16 amino acids long. Trimming took 6 bases from V and 1 from J; bases not matched to a gene: 7. CDR3: CASRSQGVMNTGELFF. The DNA for the CDR3 is TGTGCCAGCAGGTCACAGGGGGTGATGAACACCGGGGAGCTGTTTTTT.

This clonotype has ten or more counts. The chain is built from TRBV28 and TRBJ1-5; 9 bases are shared with TRBD1. The CDR3 runs 14 residues. Germline trimming cut 4 bases from V and 7 bases from J; bases unmatched to any gene: 5. Germline V gives CDR1 MDHEN, CDR2 SYDVKM. CDR3 DNA sequence: TGTGCCAGCAGTTCCCGACAGGGGGTGCAGCCCCAGCATTTT. This translates into CASSSRQGVQPQHF.

The V call is TRBV19, the J call TRBJ2-3, with unresolved D. This CDR3 has 15 residues. V was trimmed by 6 bases and J by 2 bases, leaving 15 bases between them. Germline V CDR1 and CDR2: LNHDA, SQIVND (reference sequence). CDR3 bases: TGTGCCAGTAGGGTCGTCGTAGCCAACACAGATACGCAGTATTTT. This sequence encodes CASRVVVANTDTQYF.

Ten or more counts support this clonotype. The V gene is TRBV2, the J gene TRBJ1-5, with unresolved D. This CDR3 region has 11 residues. Deletions cut 8 bases from V and 5 bases from J, with 7 bases between. Looked up from germline, CDR1 is SNHLY and CDR2 is FYNNEI. The CDR3 DNA reads TGTGCCAGCGGGCAAGATCAGCCCCAGCATTTT. This translates into CASGQDQPQHF.

The chain uses TRBV14 and TRBJ2-5, with no clear D. V dropped 4 bases and J dropped 1 base, with 7 bases sitting between them. The CDR3 loop spans 13 amino acids. Germline loops: CDR1 SGHDN, CDR2 FVKESK. CDR3 DNA: TGTGCCAGCAGCCGGGTACTCCAAGAGACCCAGTACTTC. It translates to CASSRVLQETQYF.